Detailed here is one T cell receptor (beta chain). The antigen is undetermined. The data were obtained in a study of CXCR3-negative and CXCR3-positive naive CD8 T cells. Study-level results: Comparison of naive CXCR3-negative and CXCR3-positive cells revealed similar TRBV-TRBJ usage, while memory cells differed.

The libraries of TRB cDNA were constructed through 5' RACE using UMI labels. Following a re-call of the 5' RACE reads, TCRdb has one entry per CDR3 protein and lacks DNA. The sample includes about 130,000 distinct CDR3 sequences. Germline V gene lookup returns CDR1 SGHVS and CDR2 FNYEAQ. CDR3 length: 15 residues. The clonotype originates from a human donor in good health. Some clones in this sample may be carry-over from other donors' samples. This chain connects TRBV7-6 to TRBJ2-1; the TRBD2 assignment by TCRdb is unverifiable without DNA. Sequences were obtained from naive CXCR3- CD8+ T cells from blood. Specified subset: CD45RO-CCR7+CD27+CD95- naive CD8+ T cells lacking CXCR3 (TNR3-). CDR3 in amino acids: CASTSRDSPYNEQFF.